Below, one TCR beta chain is given with its context. Its matching antigen is unknown. The data stem from a study of shared clonotypes between healthy human individuals. Notes on the study in general: Few donors restricted represented genetic and exposure-history diversity.

Clones were read by immunoSEQ multiplex PCR, and TCRdb kept only the in-frame ones, dropping some. The table has around 720,000 clones, about 80% seen once. Germline assignment: CDR1 SNHLY and CDR2 FYNNEI. Trimming took 2 bases from V and 3 from J; bases not matched to a gene: 10. The CDR3 sequence is 17 residues long. The sample comprised memory CD4+ T cells sorted from blood. Documented subset: CD45RA-negative fraction. V and J are TRBV2 and TRBJ1-5; 7 bases match TRBD1. The clonotype comes from a woman aged 30 to 39 in good health. The CDR3 region is CASSERLTGEFNQPQHF. The CDR3, as DNA: TGTGCCAGCAGTGAACGGCTTACAGGGGAATTCAATCAGCCCCAGCATTTT.